These 5 T cell receptor beta chains share one sample of origin, sequenced in a study of CD8 T cells in Susac syndrome. A quantity of about 0.45 to 1 ug RNA underwent reverse transcription using random hexamers. TCRdb reprocessed the immunoSEQ multiplex PCR reads with MiXCR, giving one entry per CDR3 protein. The table records about 120,000 distinct CDR3 sequences, 94% of them present only once. Sequences were obtained from CD4+ T cells from PBMCs. All receptors come from a human donor in good health.

The V gene is TRBV18, the J gene TRBJ1-1, with TRBD1 as a possible D gene (5 bases). V was shortened by 3 bases and J by 2 bases, with 10 bases between the two germline ends. The CDR3 loop spans 14 amino acids. The germline CDR1 and CDR2 sequences are KGHSH and LQKENI. Here the CDR3 DNA reads TGTGCCAGCTCACCCCTTGACAGTAACACTGAAGCTTTCTTT. Translated, it gives CASSPLDSNTEAFF.

This chain connects TRBV5-1 to TRBJ2-7; 10 nucleotides align to TRBD1. With 3 bases clipped from V and 3 bases from J, the junction kept 3 bases outside the gene matches. CDR1 is SGHRS, CDR2 YFSETQ, per germline. The CDR3 is 14 residues long. CDR3 loop: CASSWGDRGYEQYF. The CDR3 DNA reads as TGCGCCAGCAGCTGGGGGGACAGGGGCTACGAGCAGTACTTC.

V and J are TRBV30 and TRBJ1-5; 11 bases line up with TRBD1. Trimming at V came to 0 bases and at J to 4 bases, leaving 2 bases not matched to a gene. Germline V CDR1 and CDR2: GTSNPN, SVGIG (reference sequence). There are 15 residues in the CDR3. The CDR3 DNA follows: TGTGCCTGGAGTGTAAGGGACAGGGGGAATCAGCCCCAGCATTTT. It translates to CAWSVRDRGNQPQHF.

This sequence joins TRBV4-3 and TRBJ2-7; 11 bases map to TRBD1. V was clipped by 3 bases and J by 6 bases; unmatched bases: 4. CDR1 and CDR2 from the germline V gene are LGHNA and YSLEER. The CDR3 is made up of 14 amino acids. CDR3 in DNA: TGCGCCAGCAGCCACGGGGACAGGGGGAGCGAGCAGTACTTC. Its protein product is CASSHGDRGSEQYF.

V usage is TRBV7-2 and J usage is TRBJ2-1, with 10 bases fitting TRBD2. The CDR3 sequence is 16 residues long. Germline V gene sequence: CDR1 SGHTA, CDR2 FQGNSA. After removal of 1 base from V and 1 base from J, the junction contained 1 base not matched to a gene. CDR3 residues: CASSLGLAGSYNEQFF. CDR3 in DNA: TGTGCCAGCAGCTTAGGACTAGCGGGTTCCTACAATGAGCAGTTCTTC.